The 8 T cell receptor beta chains below come from one sample, sequenced in a study of beta chain features in type 1 diabetes (dated by TCRdb to 2016 to 2018). No antigen has been assigned to these receptors. The library came from the immunoSEQ multiplex PCR assay. All of the isolated RNA was reverse transcribed with the High Capacity cDNA Reverse Transcription Kit, so expressed TCRB transcripts were sequenced. In its TCRdb copy, this immuneACCESS table keeps in-frame sequences only and misses some clones. Where compared with another copy, unresolved V genes explain less than half of these, and the others have no known cause. For this sample the table gives 150,000 to 200,000 clones, of which approximately 62% were detected only once. About 0.1% of the sample goes to the ten largest clones. What the study reported, not specific to this receptor: In all four CD4+ subsets, TCRB CDR3 length was moderately but significantly shorter in type 1 diabetes patients.

The sample consisted of naive CD4+ T cells from blood. The cell subset or site label here, explained by the study, means: true naive CD4+ T cells. The receptor source for this set is a man younger than 45 with type 1 diabetes.

The chain combines TRBV7-2 with TRBJ1-6; no clear D. The length of the CDR3 is 14 residues. Germline V gene sequence: CDR1 SGHTA, CDR2 FQGNSA. Trimming took 5 bases from V and 6 from J, leaving 11 bases between them. In nucleotides, the CDR3 is TGTGCCAGCAGCCCTCCGGGGATTAATTCACCCCTCCACTTT. Translating gives CASSPPGINSPLHF.

V and J are TRBV10-3 and TRBJ2-3, with D perhaps assigned TRBD1 or TRBD2 (5 bases each). The ends were cut back, 3 bases at V and 9 bases at J, with 10 bases in the middle. The germline CDR1 and CDR2 sequences are ENHRY and SYGVKD. CDR3 length: 12 amino acids. The chain's CDR3 is CAISDEGTTQYF. Written as DNA, the CDR3 is TGTGCCATCAGTGACGAGGGGACGACGCAGTATTTT.

The J gene is TRBJ2-5, the V gene TRBV28; 9 bases fit TRBD1. The CDR3 has 16 amino acids. The V gene's germline CDR1 is MDHEN and CDR2 SYDVKM. V lost 4 bases, J lost 2 bases, and 8 bases stayed unmatched. CDR3 protein: CASSSPRTGAQETQYF. The CDR3 nucleotides are TGTGCCAGCAGTTCCCCTCGGACAGGGGCACAAGAGACCCAGTACTTC.

Only one count was recorded for this clone. The genes are TRBV25-1 and TRBJ1-2; tentative D call: TRBD1 (5 bases). This CDR3 is built from 13 residues. V lost 5 bases and J 2 bases, leaving 9 bases between the germline ends. Germline CDR1 is MGHDK and CDR2 is SYGVNS. The CDR3 region is CASSWDGNYGYTF. CDR3 DNA: TGTGCCAGCAGTTGGGACGGGAACTATGGCTACACCTTC.

The V gene is TRBV28, the J gene TRBJ1-6, with D unresolved. Trimming stripped 5 bases from V and 6 bases from J, with 14 bases between. Germline CDR1 and CDR2: MDHEN and SYDVKM. This CDR3 has 15 amino acids. The CDR3 loop reads CASSDPQSGNSPLHF. CDR3 in DNA: TGTGCCAGCAGTGACCCACAGAGCGGTAATTCACCCCTCCACTTT.

CDR3 in amino acids: CASSLREQSTDTQYF. CDR3 bases: TGCGCCAGCAGTCTTCGGGAGCAGAGCACAGATACGCAGTATTTT. The chain joins TRBV23-1 to TRBJ2-3; the D gene is possibly TRBD2 (6 bases). TRBV23-1 carries the ORF label, with uncertain function. The CDR3 contains 15 residues. Trimming took 4 bases from V and 0 from J, leaving 11 bases between them.

The rearrangement joins TRBV29-1 to TRBJ2-2; no reliable D call. Per the germline V gene, CDR1 is SQVTM and CDR2 is ANQGSEA. The CDR3 sequence is 11 residues long. V was shortened by 2 bases and J by 7 bases, with 5 bases between the two germline ends. CDR3 sequence reads: CSVERDGELFF. As DNA, the CDR3 is TGCAGCGTTGAAAGAGACGGGGAGCTGTTTTTT.

The J gene is TRBJ2-7, the V gene TRBV7-9; 7 nucleotides agree with TRBD2. The V segment lost 2 bases and the J segment 2 bases; nucleotides outside the gene matches: 9. CDR3 length equals 16 residues. Per germline, CDR1 SEHNR and CDR2 FQNEAQ (reference sequence). CDR3 region: CASSLSRRGVTYEQYF. The CDR3 nucleotides are TGTGCCAGCAGCTTATCTCGCCGGGGGGTCACCTACGAGCAGTACTTC.